This is a list of T cell receptor beta chains from one sample in a study of shared clonotypes between healthy human individuals. Profiling relied on immunoSEQ multiplex PCR, and the TCRdb table lists in-frame clones only, not all of them. The table shows over a million clones, with around 75% occurring only once. Material for sequencing was memory CD4+ T cells sorted from blood. Every receptor here comes from a man aged 18 to 30 in good health. Each CDR3 is given with its conserved first and last residue. A D gene is named only where the DNA matches it firmly. Not all rows give a size; the values are once, few, many and, for expanded clones, a class.

TRBV5-1	.	TRBJ2-3	once	TGCGCCAGCAGCTTGGAGCGCGGTCTGGGAGATACGCAGTATTTT	CASSLERGLGDTQYF
TRBV20-1	.	TRBJ1-1	few	TGCAGTGCTAAAGGTAACACTGAAGCTTTCTTT	CSAKGNTEAFF
TRBV7-6	TRBD1	TRBJ2-2	.	TGTGCCAGCAGCCGGCTACAGGGGGACACCGGGGAGCTGTTTTTT	CASSRLQGDTGELFF
TRBV5-6	.	TRBJ1-1	few	TGTGCCAGCAGCTATGTAGGGGGGGCAGCTTTCTTT	CASSYVGGAAFF
TRBV7-8	TRBD1	TRBJ2-7	.	TGTGCCAGCAGCCCAAGGACAGGGGCAAGCTCCTACGAGCAGTACTTC	CASSPRTGASSYEQYF
TRBV21-1	.	TRBJ1-4	once	TGTGCCAGCAGGAACGGGAACGGGACAGGCTATAGCCCAACTAATGAAAAACTGTTTTTT	CASRNGNGTGYSPTNEKLFF
TRBV5-1	TRBD1	TRBJ2-3	.	TGCGCCAGCAGCTTGGTACAGGGGGCGAGGACAGATACGCAGTATTTT	CASSLVQGARTDTQYF
TRBV2	.	TRBJ1-1	.	TGTGCCAGCGGAGCGGGCACTGAAGCTTTCTTT	CASGAGTEAFF
TRBV5-1	.	TRBJ2-3	.	TGCGCCAGCAGCTTGGACCCTAGTTATGGCACAGATACGCAGTATTTT	CASSLDPSYGTDTQYF
TRBV23-1	TRBD1	TRBJ2-7	.	TGCGCCAGCCCCCGAGGACAGGTTATCTTC	CASPRGQVIF
TRBV5-1	TRBD2	TRBJ2-7	few	TGCGCCAGCAGCACCCGGCTAGCGGGAGATAGGGACTACGAGCAGTACTTC	CASSTRLAGDRDYEQYF
TRBV6-1	.	TRBJ1-5	.	TGTGCCAGCAGTGCCCCCCCGGGGGTAAGTTTAGGGATCGGTCAGCCCCAGCATTTT	CASSAPPGVSLGIGQPQHF
TRBV28	.	TRBJ1-6	.	TGTGCCAGCAATATAGGAGGGCTCGGGAATTCACCCCTCCACTTT	CASNIGGLGNSPLHF
TRBV7-2	TRBD1	TRBJ2-5	.	TGTGCCAGCAGCCCGGGACAGGTAGCAGAGACCCAGTACTTC	CASSPGQVAETQYF
TRBV7-9	.	TRBJ2-7	.	TGTGCCAGCAGCCAGACGGCCTACGAGCAGTACTTC	CASSQTAYEQYF
TRBV11-2	TRBD1	TRBJ2-7	once	TGTGCCAGCAAATTGGGGGCGGGCAACGCAGGGGGCTACGAGCAGTACTTC	CASKLGAGNAGGYEQYF
TRBV7-3	.	TRBJ1-5	.	TGTGCCAGCAGCTTAACGGCCAGCCAGCCCCAGCATTTT	CASSLTASQPQHF